This T cell receptor (beta chain) was sequenced for a study of regulatory T cells in long-lasting Graves disease. Study conclusions and caveats: The study found lower TCR diversity in persistent Graves' patients than in newly diagnosed ones.

CDR3 regions were amplified by Arm-PCR using iRepertoire HTBI primers to build TCR beta libraries. TCRdb analysed the multiplex PCR reads with MiXCR anew, one entry per CDR3 protein. The sample holds 410,000 or so distinct CDR3 sequences; more than 12% are singletons and the top ten take around 17%. The table lists this clonotype with many counts. Its specificity is unknown. Time point specified: newly diagnosed GD, antithyroid drugs for less than 3 months. Preparation of the TCR library used RNA extracted from PBMCs. This CDR3 region has 17 residues. CDR1 is MNHEY, CDR2 SMNVEV, per germline (reference sequence). V dropped 5 bases and J dropped 3 bases, with 23 bases sitting between them. The same data also went into a second study, on T cells in Graves' hyperthyroidism and ophthalmopathy. From that study: Thyroid ultrasound, orbital computed tomography, clinical symptoms, and serum thyroxine and TRAb underpinned diagnoses. In the blood, most expanded thyroid clonotypes above 0.001 appeared as well.

The source material was peripheral blood mononuclear cells (PBMCs), sampled at new diagnosis, from a patient treated with antithyroid drugs. The clonotype comes from a woman younger than 45 with Graves disease. The J gene is TRBJ2-7, the V gene TRBV27; D not resolved. This CDR3 reads CASSPFWTGLYYYEQYF. DNA of the CDR3: TGTGCCAGCAGTCCCTTTTGGACGGGCCTTTATTACTACGAGCAGTACTTC.